Listed below are T cell receptor beta chains from one sample, sequenced in a study of T-cell memory formation after mild COVID-19. TCRdb reanalysed the 5' RACE reads using MiXCR and keeps one entry per CDR3 protein. The sample gives 130,000 to 150,000 distinct CDR3 sequences, around 5.8% of which show up once; just over 2% is in the top ten. The specimen was PBMCs or a T cell subset sorted from them (not recorded which). All receptors derive from an adult woman who had mild COVID-19 (a few samples of this study predate the infection). Cell type and time point are not known. The CDR3 runs from the conserved cysteine through the conserved F or W.

V: TRBV12-3/TRBV12-4
CDR3: CASSLNRGREKLFF

V: TRBV7-9
CDR3: CASSPIRNTEAFF

V: TRBV7-3
CDR3: CASSRDRYYEQYF

V: TRBV5-1
CDR3: CASSSGTGGYEQYF

V: TRBV7-9
CDR3: CASGPGMYNEQFF

V: TRBV4-3
CDR3: CASSQGTGGPYEQYF

V: TRBV20-1
CDR3: CSARTQGFGELFF

V: TRBV19
CDR3: CASSKSKITDTQYF

V: TRBV10-3
CDR3: CAISVGSGNTIYF

V: TRBV20-1
CDR3: CSASRSGTTYTF

V: TRBV12-3/TRBV12-4
CDR3: CASSPRTSGANVLTF

V: TRBV4-1
CDR3: CASSQVLAPNQPQHF

V: TRBV15
CDR3: CATSRSRYEQYF

V: TRBV3-1
CDR3: CASIGGTEAFF

V: TRBV18
CDR3: CASSPGLGTEAFF

V: TRBV20-1
CDR3: CSAPLRRGGRQETQYF

V: TRBV2
CDR3: CASTPGASGNTIYF

V: TRBV7-2
CDR3: CASTPGGGGQPQHF

V: TRBV4-3
CDR3: CASSQEAGNNSPLHF

V: TRBV6-6
CDR3: CASSYLAGPYEQYF

V: TRBV4-1
CDR3: CASSLPTSGVKTQYF

V: TRBV6-6
CDR3: CASRDHTSGKYEQYF